This T cell receptor (beta chain) was found in a study of blood T cell repertoires in COVID-19. On the study more broadly: The origin of the acute and convalescent COVID-19 samples was the United States, Italy and Spain. In each case, the material was cDNA or gDNA derived from T cells, B-cell-depleted T cells, or PBMCs.

The CDR3 loop spans 16 amino acids. Germline trimming cut 6 bases from V and 0 bases from J; bases unmatched to any gene: 3. CDR1 LNHDA and CDR2 SQIVND come from the germline V gene (reference sequence). The authors' processing: Estimated nucleated cell counts came from reference gene primer amplification. The method was immunoSEQ multiplex PCR; TCRdb's version includes in-frame clones alone and lacks a portion of them. V, J and clone size reflect that table, while D and trimming were determined from the DNA. Among 200,000 to 300,000 clones, under 85% were seen once, and the ten largest hold less than 6.5%.

The sample consisted of peripheral blood. The genes are TRBV19 and TRBJ1-6, with 9 positions matching TRBD1. The receptor was derived from a human donor in a cohort sampled during active COVID-19. The CDR3 DNA reads TGTGCCAGTAGCCTGACAGGGGGCTCCTATAATTCACCCCTCCACTTT. It encodes CASSLTGGSYNSPLHF.